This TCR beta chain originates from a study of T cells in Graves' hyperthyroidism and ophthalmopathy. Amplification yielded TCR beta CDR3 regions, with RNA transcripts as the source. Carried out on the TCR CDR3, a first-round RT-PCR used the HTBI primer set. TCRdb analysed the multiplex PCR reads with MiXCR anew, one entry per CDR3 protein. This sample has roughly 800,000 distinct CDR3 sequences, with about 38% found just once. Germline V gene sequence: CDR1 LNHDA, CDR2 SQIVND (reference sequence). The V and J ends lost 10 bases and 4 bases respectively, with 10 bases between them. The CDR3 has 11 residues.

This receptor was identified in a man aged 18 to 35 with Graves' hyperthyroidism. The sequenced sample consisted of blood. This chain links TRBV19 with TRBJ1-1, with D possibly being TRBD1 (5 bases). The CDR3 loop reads CATGVVTEAFF. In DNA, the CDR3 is TGTGCCACGGGGGTTGTCACTGAAGCTTTCTTT.